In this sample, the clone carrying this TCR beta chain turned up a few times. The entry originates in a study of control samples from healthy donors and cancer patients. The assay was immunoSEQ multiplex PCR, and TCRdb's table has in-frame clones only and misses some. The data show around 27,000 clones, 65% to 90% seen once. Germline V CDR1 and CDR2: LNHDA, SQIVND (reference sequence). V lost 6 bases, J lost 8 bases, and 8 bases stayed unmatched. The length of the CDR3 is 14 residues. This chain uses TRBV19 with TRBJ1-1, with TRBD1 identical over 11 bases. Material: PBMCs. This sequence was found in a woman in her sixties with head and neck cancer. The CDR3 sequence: CASRDRGRSEEAFF. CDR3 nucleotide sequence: TGTGCCAGTAGGGACAGGGGGCGCTCTGAGGAAGCTTTCTTT. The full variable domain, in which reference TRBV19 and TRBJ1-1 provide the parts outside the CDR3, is DGGITQSPKYLFRKEGQNVTLSCEQNLNHDAMYWYRQDPGQGLRLIYYSQIVNDFQKGDIAEGYSVSREKKESFPLTVTSAQKNPTAFYLCASRDRGRSEEAFFGQGTRLTVV.